This T cell receptor beta chain was retrieved from a study of cytomegalovirus exposure and HLA in healthy donors. Note on this clone: No antigen is known for it.

Study-wide findings and caveats: One cluster of highly shared sequence variants probably arose as a sequencing artifact.

CDR3 length: 16 amino acids. The ends were cut back, 5 bases at V and 7 bases at J, with 21 bases in the middle. Germline loops: CDR1 SEHNR, CDR2 FQNEAQ (reference sequence). PCR was performed using 60 Vbeta and 13 Jbeta primers. Some clones are missing from TCRdb's copy, which holds only in-frame ones; the method was immunoSEQ multiplex PCR. The sample includes about 210,000 clones, 82% of them seen just once. The clonotype comes from a man aged 35 to 55 in good health and CMV-seropositive. What was sequenced was PBMCs. V and J are TRBV7-9 and TRBJ2-1; weak D call: TRBD2 (7 bases). The CDR3 loop is CASSDSPGGLGNEQFF. Here the CDR3 DNA reads TGTGCCAGCAGCGATTCACCCGGGGGGCTAGGAAATGAGCAGTTCTTC. The variable domain in full, with the rest retrieved from reference TRBV7-9 and TRBJ2-1, is DTGVSQNPRHKITKRGQNVTFRCDPISEHNRLYWYRQTLGQGPEFLTYFQNEAQLEKSRLLSDRFSAERPKGSFSTLEIQRTEQGDSAMYLCASSDSPGGLGNEQFFGPGTRLTVL.